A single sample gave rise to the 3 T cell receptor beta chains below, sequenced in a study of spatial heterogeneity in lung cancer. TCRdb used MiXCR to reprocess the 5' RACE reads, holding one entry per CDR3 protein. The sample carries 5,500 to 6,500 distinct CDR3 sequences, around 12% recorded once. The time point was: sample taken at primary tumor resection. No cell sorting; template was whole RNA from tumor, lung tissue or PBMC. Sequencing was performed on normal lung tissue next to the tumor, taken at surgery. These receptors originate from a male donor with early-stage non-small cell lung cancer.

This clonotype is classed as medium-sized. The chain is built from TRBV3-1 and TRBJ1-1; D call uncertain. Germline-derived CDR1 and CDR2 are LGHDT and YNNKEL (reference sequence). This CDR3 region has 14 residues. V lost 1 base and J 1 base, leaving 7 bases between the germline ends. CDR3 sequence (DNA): TGTGCCAGCAGCCAAGCTCTGGCGAACACTGAAGCTTTCTTT. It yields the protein CASSQALANTEAFF.

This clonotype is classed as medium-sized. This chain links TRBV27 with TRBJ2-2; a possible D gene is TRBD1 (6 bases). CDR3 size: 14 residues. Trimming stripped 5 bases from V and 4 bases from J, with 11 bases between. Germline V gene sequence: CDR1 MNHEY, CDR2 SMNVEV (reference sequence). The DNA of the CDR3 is TGTGCCAGCAGTACCACAGGGCTCACCGGGGAGCTGTTTTTT. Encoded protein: CASSTTGLTGELFF.

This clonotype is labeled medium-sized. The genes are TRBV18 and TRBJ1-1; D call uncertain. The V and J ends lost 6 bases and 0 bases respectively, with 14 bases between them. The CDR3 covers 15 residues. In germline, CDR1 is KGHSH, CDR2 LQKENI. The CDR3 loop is CASSPAGVMNTEAFF. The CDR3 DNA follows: TGTGCCAGCTCTCCGGCCGGGGTAATGAACACTGAAGCTTTCTTT.